This T cell receptor (beta chain) was retrieved from a study of low-dose radiotherapy and immunotherapy resistance in tumors. Whole-study context: Aspirin 300 mg was given orally each day for four cycles from cycle 1 day 1. With TRAV- and TRBV-specific primers, first-strand cDNA was made, covering the alpha and beta chains.

TCRs underwent around 20 PCR cycles of amplification with a constant-region primer and V-primer adapter. One entry per CDR3 protein, called by TCRdb with MiXCR from the reads. The sample lists tens of thousands of distinct CDR3 sequences; approximately 33% were seen once. The CDR3 consists of 15 residues. With 5 bases clipped from V and 6 bases from J, the junction kept 11 bases outside the gene matches. The V gene's germline CDR1 is MNHEY and CDR2 SMNVEV (reference sequence). The time point was: after trial treatment. Treatment specified: LDRT plus nivolumab, ipilimumab, low-dose cyclophosphamide and aspirin (RACIN trial). Donors received nivolumab, ipilimumab, aspirin, low-dose cyclophosphamide and low-dose radiotherapy. This clonotype was detected many times.

This sample comprised PBMCs, obtained after low-dose radiotherapy plus immunotherapy. The clonotype comes from a male donor with rectosigmoid adenocarcinoma. This chain joins TRBV27 and TRBJ2-3; 7 bases match TRBD2. CDR3 in amino acids: CASSRSGMGEDTQYF. CDR3 DNA: TGTGCCAGCAGTCGAAGCGGGATGGGGGAGGATACGCAGTATTTT.